Listed below are T cell receptor beta chains from one sample, sequenced in a study of blood T cell repertoires in COVID-19. Here immunoSEQ multiplex PCR was the method, and the copy in TCRdb shows in-frame clones only, minus some. Among around 200,000 clones listed, about 80% were seen once. Specimen: peripheral blood. All receptors come from a woman between 35 and 50 years old with active or convalescent COVID-19. Both conserved end residues are part of each CDR3. D genes are given only for firm matches. Expanded clones get a size class; other rows say once, few or many, or leave the size out.

v_gene,d_gene,len,abundance,j_gene,CDR3aa,CDR3nt
TRBV6-5,TRBD1,15,few,TRBJ1-5,CASSQGQGGGQPQHF,TGTGCCAGCAGCCAGGGACAGGGAGGAGGTCAGCCCCAGCATTTT
TRBV7-2,TRBD2,15,NA,TRBJ2-3,CASSSRRLAGDTQYF,TGTGCCAGCAGCTCCCGGCGACTAGCGGGAGATACGCAGTATTTT
TRBV7-8,NA,13,NA,TRBJ1-1,CASSLPDRFEAFF,TGTGCCAGCAGCTTACCCGACAGGTTTGAAGCTTTCTTT
TRBV3-1/TRBV3-2,NA,15,NA,TRBJ2-1,CASSLAGCSYNEQFF,TGTGCCAGCAGCCTTGCCGGTTGCTCCTACAATGAGCAGTTCTTC
TRBV5-8,NA,16,once,TRBJ1-5,CASSGGLGRRNQPQHF,TGTGCCAGCAGCGGGGGGTTGGGGCGTCGCAATCAGCCCCAGCATTTT
TRBV5-1,TRBD1,14,few,TRBJ1-4,CASRQGADNEKLFF,TGCGCCAGTCGACAGGGGGCCGATAATGAAAAACTGTTTTTT
TRBV28,NA,13,NA,TRBJ1-2,CASSLEQAYGYTF,TGTGCCAGCAGTTTAGAACAGGCCTATGGCTACACCTTC
TRBV7-8,NA,16,NA,TRBJ2-1,CASSLVSQGSYNEQFF,TGTGCCAGCAGCTTAGTGTCGCAGGGTTCCTACAATGAGCAGTTCTTC
TRBV5-6,TRBD1,12,NA,TRBJ1-2,CASNRDSYGYTF,TGTGCCAGCAACCGGGACAGCTATGGCTACACCTTC
TRBV18,TRBD1,16,few,TRBJ1-3,CASSPAGTGAGNTIYF,TGTGCCAGCTCACCTGCCGGGACAGGGGCTGGAAACACCATATATTTT
TRBV5-1,TRBD1,15,NA,TRBJ2-3,CASSIGTGSTDTQYF,TGCGCCAGCAGCATCGGGACAGGGAGCACAGATACGCAGTATTTT
TRBV11-3,NA,13,NA,TRBJ1-1,CASSWAGGRRAFF,TGTGCCAGCAGCTGGGCGGGGGGGCGCAGGGCTTTCTTT
TRBV28,NA,15,NA,TRBJ1-1,CASSLFPERGTEAFF,TGTGCCAGCAGTTTATTCCCGGAAAGGGGGACTGAAGCTTTCTTT
TRBV18,NA,16,once,TRBJ1-1,CASSPDQGGGNTEAFF,TGTGCCAGCTCCCCCGACCAGGGCGGGGGGAACACTGAAGCTTTCTTT
TRBV7-9,TRBD1,15,NA,TRBJ1-5,CASSPIGQGHQPQHF,TGTGCCAGCAGCCCCATAGGACAGGGCCATCAGCCCCAGCATTTT
TRBV7-2,NA,15,NA,TRBJ2-1,CASSSFSGPQNEQFF,TGTGCCAGCAGTTCTTTCAGCGGTCCCCAGAATGAGCAGTTCTTC
TRBV7-9,TRBD1,15,NA,TRBJ1-4,CASSPDTGVDEKLFF,TGTGCCAGCAGCCCCGATACAGGGGTTGATGAAAAACTGTTTTTT
TRBV7-3,NA,13,NA,TRBJ1-3,CASSQGHGNTIYF,TGTGCCAGCAGCCAGGGCCACGGAAACACCATATATTTT
TRBV19,TRBD1,17,NA,TRBJ1-2,CASSIRTPGQGIYGYTF,TGTGCCAGTAGTATAAGAACCCCGGGACAGGGGATCTATGGCTACACCTTC
TRBV5-1,TRBD1,18,NA,TRBJ2-1,CASSLIRGSNNAYNEQFF,TGCGCCAGCAGCTTGATCAGGGGGTCGAACAACGCCTACAATGAGCAGTTCTTC
TRBV7-8,NA,15,few,TRBJ2-7,CASSLVEGRSYEQYF,TGTGCCAGCAGCTTAGTGGAGGGACGGTCTTACGAGCAGTACTTC
TRBV24-1,NA,17,NA,TRBJ2-2,CATSDLLRTSNAGELFF,TGTGCCACCAGTGATTTGCTTCGTACTAGTAACGCCGGGGAGCTGTTTTTT
TRBV11-3,NA,13,NA,TRBJ2-5,CASSLGLEETQYF,TGTGCCAGCAGCTTAGGGCTGGAAGAGACCCAGTACTTC
TRBV2,NA,14,NA,TRBJ2-5,CASSDRVRQETQYF,TGTGCCAGCAGTGATCGGGTCCGCCAAGAGACCCAGTACTTC
TRBV6-6,TRBD2,17,NA,TRBJ2-3,CASSPGGAGHRADTQYF,TGTGCCAGCAGTCCCGGAGGAGCGGGGCATAGGGCAGATACGCAGTATTTT
TRBV2,TRBD2,14,few,TRBJ2-1,CASLRTSGYNEQFF,TGTGCCAGCTTAAGGACTAGCGGCTACAATGAGCAGTTCTTC
TRBV3-1/TRBV3-2,NA,12,NA,TRBJ2-1,CASSHSRGEQFF,TGTGCCAGCAGCCATAGTAGAGGTGAGCAGTTCTTC
TRBV28,NA,14,NA,TRBJ1-1,CASSLSHGGTEAFF,TGTGCCAGCAGTTTGTCACACGGGGGGACTGAAGCTTTCTTT
TRBV6-5,NA,14,NA,TRBJ2-3,CASSYWGTTDTQYF,TGTGCCAGCAGTTACTGGGGCACCACAGATACGCAGTATTTT
TRBV9,NA,15,NA,TRBJ2-5,CASSVERSAGETQYF,TGTGCCAGCAGCGTAGAGCGGTCCGCAGGAGAGACCCAGTACTTC
TRBV11-1,TRBD2,13,NA,TRBJ2-5,CASSSGGAETQYF,TGTGCCAGCAGCTCGGGGGGGGCAGAGACCCAGTACTTC
TRBV6-2/TRBV6-3,NA,16,NA,TRBJ1-4,CASSQGTFATNEKLFF,TGTGCCAGCAGTCAGGGGACCTTTGCAACTAATGAAAAACTGTTTTTT
TRBV30,NA,10,once,TRBJ1-1,CARGGTEAFF,TGTGCACGGGGGGGCACTGAAGCTTTCTTT
TRBV4-3,TRBD1,16,NA,TRBJ1-2,CASSQEYRGSGYGYTF,TGCGCCAGCAGCCAAGAATACAGGGGAAGTGGATATGGCTACACCTTC
TRBV3-1/TRBV3-2,NA,15,NA,TRBJ1-1,CASSQPSGSDTEAFF,TGTGCCAGCAGCCAACCATCGGGTTCCGACACTGAAGCTTTCTTT
TRBV6-1,NA,15,NA,TRBJ2-3,CASSEVAGSTDTQYF,TGTGCCAGCAGTGAAGTGGCAGGTAGCACAGATACGCAGTATTTT
TRBV7-9,NA,15,NA,TRBJ1-1,CASRPRGSMNTEAFF,TGTGCCAGCAGACCTCGGGGGTCTATGAACACTGAAGCTTTCTTT
TRBV5-1,TRBD2,16,NA,TRBJ2-3,CASSSRTSRSTDTQYF,TGCGCCAGCAGCTCTCGGACTAGCAGAAGCACAGATACGCAGTATTTT
TRBV24-1,TRBD1,19,few,TRBJ1-2,CATSDPGQVAFFLNYGYTF,TGTGCCACCAGTGACCCCGGACAGGTCGCGTTCTTCTTGAACTATGGCTACACCTTC
TRBV5-1,NA,15,NA,TRBJ1-3,CASSFGTHSGNTIYF,TGCGCCAGCAGCTTTGGGACACACTCTGGAAACACCATATATTTT
TRBV9,TRBD1,14,NA,TRBJ1-2,CASSATGGQRGYTF,TGTGCCAGCAGCGCGACAGGGGGCCAGAGAGGCTACACCTTC
TRBV30,TRBD2,15,NA,TRBJ2-1,CAWSVGGGSYNEQFF,TGTGCCTGGAGTGTAGGCGGGGGATCCTACAATGAGCAGTTCTTC
TRBV6-1,NA,14,NA,TRBJ1-2,CASSFLGATYGYTF,TGTGCCAGCAGTTTCTTGGGAGCCACCTATGGCTACACCTTC
TRBV5-6,NA,13,NA,TRBJ1-1,CASSLAGNTEAFF,TGTGCCAGCAGCTTGGCGGGGAACACTGAAGCTTTCTTT
TRBV5-4,NA,15,NA,TRBJ2-2,CASSFGTGNTGELFF,TGTGCCAGCAGCTTCGGGACTGGGAACACCGGGGAGCTGTTTTTT
TRBV6-1,NA,15,NA,TRBJ1-1,CASSELTEPSPEAFF,TGTGCCAGCAGTGAACTGACAGAACCCTCTCCTGAAGCTTTCTTT
TRBV13,TRBD2,16,NA,TRBJ2-3,CASSRWDYPSTDTQYF,TGTGCCAGCAGCCGCTGGGACTATCCGAGCACAGATACGCAGTATTTT
TRBV2,NA,15,NA,TRBJ1-3,CASNPQTSGGNTIYF,TGTGCCAGCAACCCACAGACCTCGGGGGGAAACACCATATATTTT
TRBV5-1,NA,16,NA,TRBJ1-3,CASSLVFSGYGSTIYF,TGCGCCAGCAGCTTGGTCTTTTCCGGGTATGGAAGCACCATATATTTT
TRBV9,TRBD1,16,NA,TRBJ2-3,CASSVEGGSRRNTQYF,TGTGCCAGCAGCGTCGAAGGGGGCTCTAGAAGGAATACGCAGTATTTT
TRBV7-8,NA,16,NA,TRBJ1-1,CASSFRQTGLNTEAFF,TGTGCCAGCAGCTTTAGACAGACAGGATTGAACACTGAAGCTTTCTTT
TRBV6-5,TRBD2,15,NA,TRBJ2-1,CASSYTGGGYNEQFF,TGTGCCAGCAGTTACACGGGAGGAGGGTACAATGAGCAGTTCTTC